This is a list of T cell receptor beta chains from one sample in a study of spatial heterogeneity in lung cancer. TCRdb re-analysed the 5' RACE reads in MiXCR, keeping a single row per CDR3 protein. The profile shows about 94,000 distinct CDR3 sequences, approximately 19% of them singletons. The source was PBMCs, collected at follow-up. Receptors were obtained from a male donor with early-stage non-small cell lung cancer. Each CDR3 is given with its conserved first and last residue. The D gene is left open where the match is weak. Size is stated for part of the rows, as once, few or many counts, or as a class when the clone is expanded.

j_call v_call clone_size d_call cdr3_aa cdr3_nt
TRBJ1-2 TRBV2 . . CASILGGSSYGYTF TGTGCCAGCATCCTGGGTGGGTCCTCCTATGGCTACACCTTC
TRBJ1-3 TRBV19 . . CASSMWNGNTIYF TGTGCCAGTAGTATGTGGAATGGAAACACCATATATTTT
TRBJ2-5 TRBV11-2 . TRBD1 CASSPDRGLKTQYF TGTGCCAGCAGCCCCGACAGGGGGCTCAAGACCCAGTACTTC
TRBJ2-5 TRBV27 . . CASSPLPREPEETQYF TGTGCCAGCAGTCCCCTTCCCCGGGAACCCGAAGAGACCCAGTACTTC
TRBJ2-2 TRBV24-1 . TRBD1 CATSGARGLDTGELFF TGTGCCACCAGTGGGGCCAGGGGGTTGGACACCGGGGAGCTGTTTTTT
TRBJ2-7 TRBV19 many TRBD2 CASSTVAGSPYEQYF TGTGCCAGTAGTACCGTAGCGGGTTCCCCCTACGAGCAGTACTTC
TRBJ2-5 TRBV20-1 . TRBD2 CSAPSSGFYQETQYF TGCAGTGCGCCTTCTAGCGGATTTTACCAAGAGACCCAGTACTTC
TRBJ1-2 TRBV5-1 . . CASSLRGSTGINYGYTF TGCGCCAGCAGCTTGCGGGGTTCGACGGGGATTAACTATGGCTACACCTTC
TRBJ2-5 TRBV19 few . CASSMSRAGQETQYF TGTGCCAGTAGTATGTCGAGGGCGGGTCAAGAGACCCAGTACTTC
TRBJ2-1 TRBV7-2 . . CASSLGGGSSSSYNEQFF TGTGCCAGCAGCTTAGGGGGAGGCAGCTCAAGCTCCTACAATGAGCAGTTCTTC
TRBJ1-2 TRBV6-1 few TRBD1 CASSGDRSGYGYTF TGTGCCAGCAGTGGGGACAGATCTGGGTATGGCTACACCTTC
TRBJ1-1 TRBV27 . . CASSLGRISPNTEAFF TGTGCCAGCAGTTTAGGGAGAATCAGCCCGAACACTGAAGCTTTCTTT
TRBJ2-3 TRBV11-2 . . CASSFRTLKDTQYF TGTGCCAGCAGCTTTCGAACTCTTAAAGATACGCAGTATTTT
TRBJ2-1 TRBV29-1 . . CSLVGGPRASNEQFF TGCAGCTTAGTGGGGGGGCCGAGGGCGAGCAATGAGCAGTTCTTC
TRBJ2-5 TRBV7-2 . TRBD2 CASRTSGIVETQYF TGTGCCAGCCGGACTAGCGGGATTGTGGAGACCCAGTACTTC
TRBJ2-1 TRBV20-1 . . CSATSARGMNEQFF TGCAGTGCTACGTCCGCTCGCGGGATGAATGAGCAGTTCTTC
TRBJ2-1 TRBV4-1 . TRBD2 CASSHTSGGAGNEQFF TGCGCCAGCAGCCACACCAGCGGGGGGGCGGGCAATGAGCAGTTCTTC
TRBJ1-5 TRBV2 . . CASSERRSNQPQHF TGTGCCAGCAGTGAACGGCGTAGCAATCAGCCCCAGCATTTT
TRBJ1-6 TRBV12-3/TRBV12-4 . . CASRFGGRSPLHF TGTGCCAGCAGGTTTGGGGGGCGTTCACCCCTCCACTTT
TRBJ2-1 TRBV2 many TRBD2 CASSPQREVRLVEQFF TGTGCCAGCAGTCCCCAGCGGGAGGTGAGGTTAGTTGAGCAGTTCTTC
TRBJ2-3 TRBV5-1 few . CASSLGDPTDTQYF TGCGCCAGCAGCTTGGGGGACCCCACAGATACGCAGTATTTT
TRBJ2-3 TRBV10-3 . . CAISEGTGGSTDTQYF TGTGCCATCAGTGAGGGTACAGGCGGTAGCACAGATACGCAGTATTTT
TRBJ2-1 TRBV2 many . CASTDGSYNEQFF TGTGCCAGCACGGACGGGTCCTACAATGAGCAGTTCTTC
TRBJ2-3 TRBV12-3/TRBV12-4 many TRBD1 CASSLTGGADTQYF TGTGCCAGCAGCCTAACAGGGGGAGCAGATACGCAGTATTTT
TRBJ2-1 TRBV2 once TRBD1 CASIPQGVNGEQFF TGTGCCAGCATCCCACAGGGGGTGAACGGTGAGCAGTTCTTC
TRBJ1-5 TRBV10-3 . . CAISESVGGDNQPQHF TGTGCCATCAGTGAGTCTGTGGGGGGGGACAATCAGCCCCAGCATTTT
TRBJ1-4 TRBV2 . . CASIGTDNEKLFF TGTGCCAGCATCGGGACGGATAATGAAAAACTGTTTTTT
TRBJ2-3 TRBV20-1 few TRBD2 CSATTSGNTDTQYF TGCAGTGCTACCACTAGCGGGAACACAGATACGCAGTATTTT
TRBJ2-3 TRBV5-1 . TRBD2 CTSSLAYSGRPDTQYF TGCACCAGCAGCTTGGCTTATAGCGGGAGGCCAGATACGCAGTATTTT
TRBJ1-5 TRBV20-1 few . CSARDASRGSNQPQHF TGCAGTGCTAGAGATGCCTCGCGGGGATCCAATCAGCCCCAGCATTTT
TRBJ1-5 TRBV6-2/TRBV6-3 few . CASSYGVPPQHF TGTGCCAGCAGTTACGGGGTTCCGCCCCAGCATTTT
TRBJ1-3 TRBV30 few TRBD1 CAWSPLQGTGNTIYF TGTGCCTGGAGTCCACTACAGGGGACCGGAAACACCATATATTTT
TRBJ2-2 TRBV6-6 . TRBD1 CASLQGAGELFF TGTGCCAGCCTACAGGGGGCCGGGGAGCTGTTTTTT
TRBJ2-2 TRBV20-1 . TRBD1 CSASRDRDTGELFF TGCAGTGCTAGCCGGGACAGGGATACCGGGGAGCTGTTTTTT
TRBJ1-2 TRBV4-3 few TRBD1 CASSQDRTGNSVGYGYTF TGCGCCAGCAGCCAAGATAGGACAGGGAACAGCGTGGGCTATGGCTACACCTTC
TRBJ2-1 TRBV3-1 . TRBD2 CASSQTTSGYVQFF TGTGCCAGCAGCCAGACTACTAGCGGCTATGTGCAGTTCTTC
TRBJ2-1 TRBV27 few . CASSLVPKSEQFF TGTGCCAGCAGTTTAGTCCCGAAGAGTGAGCAGTTCTTC
TRBJ2-1 TRBV30 few . CAWNTDSYNEQFF TGTGCCTGGAATACCGACAGCTACAATGAGCAGTTCTTC
TRBJ1-5 TRBV6-5 . . CASRADGRNQPQHF TGTGCCAGCAGAGCGGACGGACGCAATCAGCCCCAGCATTTT
TRBJ1-5 TRBV7-2 . . CASSLAQGNQPQHF TGTGCCAGCAGCTTAGCACAGGGAAATCAGCCCCAGCATTTT
TRBJ2-7 TRBV29-1 many . CSVSTTSFTMDEQYF TGCAGCGTTTCTACGACTAGTTTTACAATGGACGAGCAGTACTTC
TRBJ2-7 TRBV2 few . CASKRLTAPSSYEQYF TGTGCCAGCAAGCGGTTGACAGCCCCTAGCTCCTACGAGCAGTACTTC
TRBJ2-3 TRBV19 many . CASSIDGGARTDTQYF TGTGCCAGTAGTATAGATGGAGGGGCAAGAACAGATACGCAGTATTTT
TRBJ2-3 TRBV15 . . CVTSRVGLEEGATDTQYF TGTGTCACCAGCAGAGTGGGGTTGGAGGAGGGGGCCACAGATACGCAGTATTTT
TRBJ1-5 TRBV25-1 . . CASSETGPINQPQHF TGTGCCAGCAGTGAAACAGGGCCGATCAATCAGCCCCAGCATTTT
TRBJ1-2 TRBV28 few . CASSPEEGGNYGYTF TGTGCCAGCAGCCCGGAGGAGGGTGGGAACTATGGCTACACCTTC